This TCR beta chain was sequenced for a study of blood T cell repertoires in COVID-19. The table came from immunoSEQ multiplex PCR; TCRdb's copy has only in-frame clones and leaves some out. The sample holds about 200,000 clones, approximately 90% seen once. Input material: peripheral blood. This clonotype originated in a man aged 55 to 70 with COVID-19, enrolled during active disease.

DNA of the CDR3: TGTGCCAGCAGCTCCCCGGGAGGGAGGGAGCAGTTCTTC. Protein sequence: CASSSPGGREQFF. This rearrangement joins TRBV11-3 to TRBJ2-1; 8 bases fit TRBD2. Germline V gene data show CDR1 as SGHNT and CDR2 as YENEEA. V dropped 4 bases and J dropped 10; count of bases not matched to a gene: 6. This CDR3 region has 13 residues. Complete variable domain (other parts from reference TRBV11-3 and TRBJ2-1): EAGVVQSPRYKIIEKKQPVAFWCNPISGHNTLYWYLQNLGQGPELLIRYENEEAVDDSQLPKDRFSAERLKGVDSTLKIQPAELGDSAVYLCASSSPGGREQFFGPGTRLTVL.